This TCR beta chain was sequenced during a study of cytomegalovirus exposure and HLA in healthy donors. Study results and caveats: Being productive about 87% or about 30% of the time was typical of most TCR beta V segments in an earlier analysis. The authors listed over 150 TCR beta chains as cytomegalovirus-associated. Based on reports, TCR beta sequences accurately predicted HLA-A and HLA-B alleles for most subjects.

Remarks on this clone: Its target is unknown.

Primers for the PCR totalled 60 Vbeta and 13 Jbeta. The assay was immunoSEQ multiplex PCR, and TCRdb's table has in-frame clones only and misses some. The sample lists around 200,000 clones, 80% occurring once. Samples came from healthy bone marrow donors. This sequence originates from a boy younger than 18 in good health and CMV-seronegative. Material: PBMCs.

The CDR3 region is CASSLDGRHTGELFF. For the CDR3, the DNA is TGTGCCAGCAGCTTGGACGGCAGGCACACCGGGGAGCTGTTTTTT. This chain links TRBV5-5 with TRBJ2-2; D is undetermined. The length of the CDR3 is 15 residues. V lost 0 bases and J 3 bases, leaving 9 bases between the germline ends. Per the germline V gene, CDR1 is SGHKS and CDR2 is YYEKEE (reference sequence).